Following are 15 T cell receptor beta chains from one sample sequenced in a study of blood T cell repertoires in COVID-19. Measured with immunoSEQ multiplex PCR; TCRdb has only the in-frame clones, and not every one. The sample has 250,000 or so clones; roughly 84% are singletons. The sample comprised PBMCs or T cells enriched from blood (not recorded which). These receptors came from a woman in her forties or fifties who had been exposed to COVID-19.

In DNA form, the CDR3 reads TGTGCCAGCAGTCTAAATAGCAATCAGCCCCAGCATTTT. Translation gives CASSLNSNQPQHF. The V and J genes are TRBV12-3 or TRBV12-4 and TRBJ1-5; D uncertain. The CDR3 contains 13 residues. The V gene lost 5 bases and the J gene lost 0 bases, with 5 bases spanning the gap.

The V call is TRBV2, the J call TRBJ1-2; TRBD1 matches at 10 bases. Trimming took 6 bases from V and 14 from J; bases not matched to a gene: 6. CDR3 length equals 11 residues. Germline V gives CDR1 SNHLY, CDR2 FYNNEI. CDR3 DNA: TGTGCCAGCAGACTAAGGACAGGGGGGACCTTC. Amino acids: CASRLRTGGTF. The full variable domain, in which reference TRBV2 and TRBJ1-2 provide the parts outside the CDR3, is EPEVTQTPSHQVTQMGQEVILRCVPISNHLYFYWYRQILGQKVEFLVSFYNNEISEKSEIFDDQFSVERPDGSNFTLKIRSTKLEDSAMYFCASRLRTGGTFGSGTRLTVV.

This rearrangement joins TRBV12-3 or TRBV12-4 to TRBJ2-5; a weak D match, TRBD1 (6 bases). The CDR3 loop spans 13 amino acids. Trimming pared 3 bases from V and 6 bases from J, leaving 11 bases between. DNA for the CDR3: TGTGCCAGCAGTTTTCAGGGGTCGAAGACCCAGTACTTC. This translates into CASSFQGSKTQYF.

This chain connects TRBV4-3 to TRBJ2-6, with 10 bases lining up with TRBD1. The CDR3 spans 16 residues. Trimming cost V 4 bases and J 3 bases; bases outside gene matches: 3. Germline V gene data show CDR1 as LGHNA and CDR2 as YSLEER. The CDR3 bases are TGCGCCAGCAGCCCGGACAGGGGGAATGGGGCCAACGTCCTGACTTTC. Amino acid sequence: CASSPDRGNGANVLTF.

Here the CDR3 reads CASSPRRRNIGNYGYTF. The DNA of the CDR3 is TGTGCCAGCAGCCCCAGGAGGCGAAACATTGGTAACTATGGCTACACCTTC. The chain is built from TRBV3-1 (or the pseudogene TRBV3-2) and TRBJ1-2; D is undetermined. CDR3 length equals 17 residues. Germline assignment: CDR1 LGHDT and CDR2 YNNKEL (reference sequence). With 4 bases removed from V and 1 base from J, the gap between germline ends came to 19 bases.

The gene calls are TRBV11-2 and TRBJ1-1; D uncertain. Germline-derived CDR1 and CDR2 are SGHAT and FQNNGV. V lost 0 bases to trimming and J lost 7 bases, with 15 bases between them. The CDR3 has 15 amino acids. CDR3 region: CASSLEGTLRGEAFF. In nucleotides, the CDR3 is TGTGCCAGCAGCTTAGAGGGTACCTTACGGGGTGAAGCTTTCTTT.

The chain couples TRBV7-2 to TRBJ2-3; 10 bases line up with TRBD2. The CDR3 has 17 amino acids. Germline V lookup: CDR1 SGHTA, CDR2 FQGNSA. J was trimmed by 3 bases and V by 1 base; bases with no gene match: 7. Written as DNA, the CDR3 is TGTGCCAGCAGCTTAGTACGTCTAGCGGGGGTAACAGATACGCAGTATTTT. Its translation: CASSLVRLAGVTDTQYF. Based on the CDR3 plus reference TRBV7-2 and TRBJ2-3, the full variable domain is GAGVSQSPSNKVTEKGKDVELRCDPISGHTALYWYRQSLGQGLEFLIYFQGNSAPDKSGLPSDRFSAERTGGSVSTLTIQRTQQEDSAVYLCASSLVRLAGVTDTQYFGPGTRLTVL.

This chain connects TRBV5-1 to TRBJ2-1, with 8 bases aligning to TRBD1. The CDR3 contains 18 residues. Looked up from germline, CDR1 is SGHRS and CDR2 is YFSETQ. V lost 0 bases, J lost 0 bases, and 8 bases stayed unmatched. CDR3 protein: CASSLVGQGMSSYNEQFF. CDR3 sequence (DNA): TGCGCCAGCAGCTTGGTAGGACAGGGAATGAGCTCCTACAATGAGCAGTTCTTC.

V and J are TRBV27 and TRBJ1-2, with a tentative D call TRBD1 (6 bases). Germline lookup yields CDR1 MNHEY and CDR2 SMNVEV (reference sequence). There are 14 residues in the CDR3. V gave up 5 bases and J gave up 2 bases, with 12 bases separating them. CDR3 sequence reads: CASSQATGNYGYTF. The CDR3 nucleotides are TGTGCCAGCAGTCAGGCCACAGGGAACTATGGCTACACCTTC.

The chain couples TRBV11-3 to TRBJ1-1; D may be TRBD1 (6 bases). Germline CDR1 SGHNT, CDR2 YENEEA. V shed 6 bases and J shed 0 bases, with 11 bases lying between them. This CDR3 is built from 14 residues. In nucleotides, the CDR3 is TGTGCCAGCAGTATAGGGGGACTGAACACTGAAGCTTTCTTT. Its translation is CASSIGGLNTEAFF. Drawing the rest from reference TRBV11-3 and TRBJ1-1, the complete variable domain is EAGVVQSPRYKIIEKKQPVAFWCNPISGHNTLYWYLQNLGQGPELLIRYENEEAVDDSQLPKDRFSAERLKGVDSTLKIQPAELGDSAVYLCASSIGGLNTEAFFGQGTRLTVV.

In DNA form, the CDR3 reads TGTGCCAGCAGCTTAAGAGGAGGCTATGGCTACACCTTC. This translates into CASSLRGGYGYTF. This sequence joins TRBV13 and TRBJ1-2, with unresolved D. This CDR3 has 13 amino acids. V gave up 2 bases and J gave up 4 bases, with 8 bases separating them. Germline CDR1 PRHDT, CDR2 FYEKMQ (reference sequence).

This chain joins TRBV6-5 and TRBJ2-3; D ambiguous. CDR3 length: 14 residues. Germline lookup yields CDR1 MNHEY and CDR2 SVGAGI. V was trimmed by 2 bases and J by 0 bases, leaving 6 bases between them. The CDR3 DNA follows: TGTGCCAGCAGTTACGGCCCCAGCACAGATACGCAGTATTTT. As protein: CASSYGPSTDTQYF.

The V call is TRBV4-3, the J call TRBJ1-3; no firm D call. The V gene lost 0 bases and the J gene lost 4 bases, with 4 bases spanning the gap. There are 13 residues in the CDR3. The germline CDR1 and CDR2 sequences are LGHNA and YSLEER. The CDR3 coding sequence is TGCGCCAGCAGCCAAGATAAAGGAAACACCATATATTTT. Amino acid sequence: CASSQDKGNTIYF.

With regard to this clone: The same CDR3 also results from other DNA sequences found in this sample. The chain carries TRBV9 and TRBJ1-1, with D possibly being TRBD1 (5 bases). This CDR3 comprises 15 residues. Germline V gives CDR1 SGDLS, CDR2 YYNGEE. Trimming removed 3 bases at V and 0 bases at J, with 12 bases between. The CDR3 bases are TGTGCCAGCAGCGCTGGGGGGAGGATGAACACTGAAGCTTTCTTT. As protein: CASSAGGRMNTEAFF. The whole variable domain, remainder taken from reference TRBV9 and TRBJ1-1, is DSGVTQTPKHLITATGQRVTLRCSPRSGDLSVYWYQQSLDQGLQFLIQYYNGEERAKGNILERFSAQQFPDLHSELNLSSLELGDSALYFCASSAGGRMNTEAFFGQGTRLTVV.

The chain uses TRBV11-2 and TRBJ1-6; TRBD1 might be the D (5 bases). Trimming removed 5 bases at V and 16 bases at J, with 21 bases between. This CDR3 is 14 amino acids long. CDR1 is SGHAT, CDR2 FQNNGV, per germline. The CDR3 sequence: CASSPTDGGYLLHF. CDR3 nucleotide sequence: TGTGCCAGCAGCCCGACGGACGGGGGGTACCTACTCCACTTT.